This T cell receptor (beta chain) was obtained from a study of blood T cell repertoires in COVID-19. Looking at the study overall: The origin of the acute and convalescent COVID-19 samples was the United States, Italy and Spain. T cells, B-cell-depleted T cells, or PBMCs provided the cDNA or gDNA that served as material.

The germline CDR1 and CDR2 sequences are KGHSH and LQKENI. CDR3 length equals 17 residues. V shed 2 bases, J shed 0 bases, and the junction held 4 bases outside the gene matches. Study processing details: Amplifying reference gene primers gave estimates of nucleated cell counts. The repertoire was sequenced with immunoSEQ multiplex PCR; TCRdb's copy has only in-frame clones and lacks some. V, J and clone size derive from that table, while D and trimming were established from the DNA sequence. This sample carries 55,000 to 65,000 clones, more than 75% of them seen once, and the ten largest clones take around 12%.

The J gene is TRBJ1-4, the V gene TRBV18; the match to TRBD1 covers 9 bases. The TCR sequence derives from a human donor in a cohort sampled during active COVID-19. Sequenced: peripheral blood. The DNA for the CDR3 is TGTGCCAGCTCACCAAGCGGACAGGGGACAACTAATGAAAAACTGTTTTTT. This codes for CASSPSGQGTTNEKLFF.